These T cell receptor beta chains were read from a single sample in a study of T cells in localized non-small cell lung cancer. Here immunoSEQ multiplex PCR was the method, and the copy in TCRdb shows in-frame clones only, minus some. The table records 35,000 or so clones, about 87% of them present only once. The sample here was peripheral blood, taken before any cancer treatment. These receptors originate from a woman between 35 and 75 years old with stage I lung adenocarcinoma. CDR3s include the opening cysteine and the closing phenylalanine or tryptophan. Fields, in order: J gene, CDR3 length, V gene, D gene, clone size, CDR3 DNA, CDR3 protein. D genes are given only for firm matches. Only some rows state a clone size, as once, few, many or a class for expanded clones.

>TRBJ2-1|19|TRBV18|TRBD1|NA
TGTGCCAGCTCACCACCCGGCAGGGGGTTATTAGTAATAGACAATGAGCAGTTCTTC
CASSPPGRGLLVIDNEQFF
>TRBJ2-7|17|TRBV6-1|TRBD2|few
TGTGCCAGCAGTGAAAGGTGGGGGACTAGCGGGTACGACGAGCAGTACTTC
CASSERWGTSGYDEQYF
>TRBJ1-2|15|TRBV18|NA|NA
TGTGCCAGCTCACTACAGGGCCAAAGTAACTATGGCTACACCTTC
CASSLQGQSNYGYTF
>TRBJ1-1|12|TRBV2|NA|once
TGTGCCAGCAGGGACAGTTGGACTGAAGCTTTCTTT
CASRDSWTEAFF
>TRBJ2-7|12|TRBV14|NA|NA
TGTGCCAGCAGCCCCTCGTCCTACGAGCAGTACTTC
CASSPSSYEQYF
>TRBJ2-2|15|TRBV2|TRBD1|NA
TGTGCCAGCAGTGAACTCGGGACAGACACCGGGGAGCTGTTTTTT
CASSELGTDTGELFF
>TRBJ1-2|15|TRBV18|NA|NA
TGTGCCAGCTCACCAGGAATGGACGGAAACTATGGCTACACCTTC
CASSPGMDGNYGYTF
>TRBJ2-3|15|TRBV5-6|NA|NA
TGTGCCAGCAGCATGGACATGTTTCCCACAGATACGCAGTATTTT
CASSMDMFPTDTQYF
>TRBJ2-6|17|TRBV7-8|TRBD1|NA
TGTGCCAGCAGCCCCGGACAGGTACTCTCTGGGGCCAACGTCCTGACTTTC
CASSPGQVLSGANVLTF
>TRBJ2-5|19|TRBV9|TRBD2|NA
TGTGCCAGCAGCGTAGGGGCTAGCGGGAGTCGGGGGTCTTGGGAGACCCAGTACTTC
CASSVGASGSRGSWETQYF
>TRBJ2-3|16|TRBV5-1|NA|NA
TGCGCCAGCAGCTTCGGGACTGGATGGGCCACAGATACGCAGTATTTT
CASSFGTGWATDTQYF
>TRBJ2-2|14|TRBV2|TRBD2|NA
TGTGCCAGCAAACAACTAGCGGGTACCGGGGAGCTGTTTTTT
CASKQLAGTGELFF
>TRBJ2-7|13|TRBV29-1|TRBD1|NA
TGCAGCGTTCACGACAGGGAGACGTACGAGCAGTACTTC
CSVHDRETYEQYF
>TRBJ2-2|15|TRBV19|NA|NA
TGTGCCAGTAGTCGGACCCCGGGCGGCACCGGGGAGCTGTTTTTT
CASSRTPGGTGELFF
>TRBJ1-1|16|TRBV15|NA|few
TGTGCCACCAGCAGAGATATTTTTAGGGGGGACACTGAAGCTTTCTTT
CATSRDIFRGDTEAFF
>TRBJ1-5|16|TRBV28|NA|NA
TGTGCCAGCATTATGGCCCCGGGACACCGCAATCAGCCCCAGCATTTT
CASIMAPGHRNQPQHF
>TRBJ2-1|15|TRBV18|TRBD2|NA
TGTGCCAGCTCACCAGCCCTAGCGGATTACAATGAGCAGTTCTTC
CASSPALADYNEQFF
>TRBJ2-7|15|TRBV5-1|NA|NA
TGCGCCAGCAGCTTGGGGACGGTGAGCTCCTACGAGCAGTACTTC
CASSLGTVSSYEQYF
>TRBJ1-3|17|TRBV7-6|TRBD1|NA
TGTGCCAGCAGCTCCAACCCGGGACAGGGGGCCGGAAACACCATATATTTT
CASSSNPGQGAGNTIYF
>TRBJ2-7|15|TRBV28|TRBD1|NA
TGTGCCAGCGAGACGCAAAGGACAGGGGGCAGCGAGCAGTACTTC
CASETQRTGGSEQYF
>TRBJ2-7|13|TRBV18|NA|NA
TGTGCCAGCTCACCGGTCAGTCTACGAGAGCAGTACTTC
CASSPVSLREQYF
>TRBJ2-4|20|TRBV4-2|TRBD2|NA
TGTGCCAGCAGCCAAGAAGGCACTAGCGGGAGGGTATCGGCCAAAAACATTCAGTACTTC
CASSQEGTSGRVSAKNIQYF
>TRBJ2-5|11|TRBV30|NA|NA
TGTGCCTGGAGTGCCGGGGAGACCCAGTACTTC
CAWSAGETQYF
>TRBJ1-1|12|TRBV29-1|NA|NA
TGCAGCGTCGGCGGTGGAGACACTGAAGCTTTCTTT
CSVGGGDTEAFF
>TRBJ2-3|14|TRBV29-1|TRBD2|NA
TGCAGCTTTGATCCTAGCGGGAGGGCAGATACGCAGTATTTT
CSFDPSGRADTQYF
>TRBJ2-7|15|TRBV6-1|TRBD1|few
TGTGCCAGCAGTGAACCCGCAGGGGGTATGTACGAGCAGTACTTC
CASSEPAGGMYEQYF
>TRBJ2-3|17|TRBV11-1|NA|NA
TGTGCCAGCAGCTTAGTGAGGGGCGCGGGGAGCACAGATACGCAGTATTTT
CASSLVRGAGSTDTQYF
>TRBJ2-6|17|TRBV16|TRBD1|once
TGTGCCAGCAGCCCCCGGGACAGGTCCTCTGGGGCCAACGTCCTGACTTTC
CASSPRDRSSGANVLTF
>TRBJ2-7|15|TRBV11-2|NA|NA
TGTGCCAGCAGCTTAATTCAGGGGACAACCTACGAGCAGTACTTC
CASSLIQGTTYEQYF
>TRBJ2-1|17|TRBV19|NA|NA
TGTGCCAGTACCTCAGGCTCTGGGAGCTGGCCCTACAATGAGCAGTTCTTC
CASTSGSGSWPYNEQFF
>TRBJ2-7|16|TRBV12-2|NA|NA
TGTGCAAGTCGCTCAGGACAGCTTCGGTCACCCTACGAGCAGTACTTC
CASRSGQLRSPYEQYF
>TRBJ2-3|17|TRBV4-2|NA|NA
TGTGCCAGCAGCCAAGATAGCCTCGTCGGCAGCACAGATACGCAGTATTTT
CASSQDSLVGSTDTQYF
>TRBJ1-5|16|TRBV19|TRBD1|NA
TGTGCCAGCCGACCCGGGACAGGGGGAAACAATCAGCCCCAGCATTTT
CASRPGTGGNNQPQHF
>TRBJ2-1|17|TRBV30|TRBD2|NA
TGTGCCTGGAGTGTCTCCCCAGCGGGAGGGGTCTACAATGAGCAGTTCTTC
CAWSVSPAGGVYNEQFF
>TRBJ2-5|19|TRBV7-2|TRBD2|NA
TGTGCCAGCAGCTTAGCCCCGCAGGGACTAGCGGGAGGGGGGGAGACCCAGTACTTC
CASSLAPQGLAGGGETQYF
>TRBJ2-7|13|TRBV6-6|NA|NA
TGTGCCAGCAGTTACGCAGGGGCCCACGAGCAGTACTTC
CASSYAGAHEQYF
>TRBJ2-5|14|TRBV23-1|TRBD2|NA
TGCGCCAGCAGGAGCGGGAGACTTCAAGAGACCCAGTACTTC
CASRSGRLQETQYF
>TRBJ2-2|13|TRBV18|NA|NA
TGTGCCAGCTCACCATGGGACTTCGGGGAGCTGTTTTTT
CASSPWDFGELFF
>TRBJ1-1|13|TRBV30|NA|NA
TGTGCCTGGAGGACGCTTTTGAACACTGAAGCTTTCTTT
CAWRTLLNTEAFF
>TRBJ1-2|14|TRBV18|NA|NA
TGTGCCAGCTCCCCCCAGGGACGGCAAGAGGGCTACACCTTC
CASSPQGRQEGYTF